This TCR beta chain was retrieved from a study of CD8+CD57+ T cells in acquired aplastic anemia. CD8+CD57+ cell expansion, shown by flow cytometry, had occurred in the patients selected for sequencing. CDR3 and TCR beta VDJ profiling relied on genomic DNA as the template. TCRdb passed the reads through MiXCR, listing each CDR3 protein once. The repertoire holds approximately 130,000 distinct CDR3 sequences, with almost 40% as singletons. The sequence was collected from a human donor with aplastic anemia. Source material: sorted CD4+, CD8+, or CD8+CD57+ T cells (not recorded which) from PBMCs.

The CDR3 loop reads CASSELQRDGYTF. The CDR3 coding sequence is TGTGCCAGCAGTGAGTTGCAGAGGGACGGCTACACCTTC. This chain joins TRBV2 and TRBJ1-2; tentative D call: TRBD1 (5 bases). The CDR3 is 13 residues long. V lost 3 bases to trimming and J lost 8 bases, with 13 bases between them. The V gene's germline CDR1 is SNHLY and CDR2 FYNNEI.